The text below deals with one T cell receptor beta chain. The table came from immunoSEQ multiplex PCR; TCRdb's copy has only in-frame clones and leaves some out. In the table there are over 85,000 clones, about nine tenths of which are singletons. This sample was included in a study of blood T cell repertoires in COVID-19. The wider study: From the United States, Italy and Spain came samples of acute and convalescent COVID-19.

Enrolled during active infection, Seattle patients were then followed longitudinally. V lost 2 bases, J lost 9 bases, and 8 bases lay in between. The germline V gene encodes CDR1 MNHEY and CDR2 SVGAGI. The CDR3 runs to 13 residues. This TCR was recovered from a woman in her forties or fifties with COVID-19, enrolled during active disease. The sample consisted of peripheral blood. V and J are TRBV6-5 and TRBJ1-6; unclear D gene. This chain's CDR3 is CASSYEGSSPLHF. CDR3 DNA sequence: TGTGCCAGCAGTTACGAGGGTTCTTCACCCCTCCACTTT.